This T cell receptor beta chain stems from a study of blood T cell repertoires in COVID-19. The data were produced by immunoSEQ multiplex PCR, yet TCRdb's version contains in-frame clones alone and is incomplete. Found here are around 55,000 clones, about nine tenths of them singletons; the top ten hold roughly 14%. This receptor was identified in a human donor with active COVID-19. The donor label of this sample is uncertain. Sequences were obtained from peripheral blood.

The CDR3 sequence: CASSYRDSNSPLHF. The DNA for the CDR3 is TGTGCCAGCAGTTACCGGGACAGCAATTCACCCCTCCACTTT. The chain recombines TRBV27 with TRBJ1-6; 7 nucleotides match TRBD1. With 4 bases clipped from V and 7 bases from J, the junction kept 4 bases outside the gene matches. Germline V gene data show CDR1 as MNHEY and CDR2 as SMNVEV (reference sequence). This CDR3 has 14 residues.